This T cell receptor beta chain comes out of a study of CD8+ T cells in alopecia areata. Germline V gene sequence: CDR1 GTSNPN, CDR2 SVGIG (reference sequence). This CDR3 spans 13 amino acids. V shed 2 bases and J shed 7 bases, with 12 bases lying between them. Extraction of RNA preceded its reverse transcription into cDNA, which served as the sequencing template. Here immunoSEQ multiplex PCR was the method, and the copy in TCRdb shows in-frame clones only, minus some. The sample yields hundreds of thousands of clones, roughly 69% seen once. The receptor comes from a human donor with alopecia areata. Sample: CD4+ T cells sorted from blood, taken at week 0. The chain is built from TRBV30 and TRBJ1-5; the D gene is possibly TRBD1 (5 bases). CDR3 DNA: TGTGCCTGGAGTCCCGGGACCCAACAGCCCCAGCATTTT. Translating it yields CAWSPGTQQPQHF.